These 32 T cell receptor beta chains were sequenced from one sample in a study of CD8+CD57+ T cells in acquired aplastic anemia. Profiling of TCR beta VDJ combinations and CDR3 sequences used genomic DNA as template. MiXCR, run by TCRdb on the reads, gives a single entry per CDR3 protein. The sample lists some 180,000 distinct CDR3 sequences, roughly 63% occurring once. CD8+CD57+ cell expansion had been shown by flow cytometry in patients chosen for sequencing. The source material was sorted CD4+, CD8+, or CD8+CD57+ T cells (not recorded which) from PBMCs. Source of these receptors: a human donor with aplastic anemia.

This clonotype was seen only a few times. CDR3 loop: CASSFGTGNDQPQHF. For the CDR3, the DNA is TGTGCCAGCAGCTTTGGTACAGGGAACGATCAGCCCCAGCATTTT. The chain has TRBV7-9 and TRBJ1-5, with a weak D call TRBD1 (6 bases). The germline CDR1 and CDR2 sequences are SEHNR and FQNEAQ (reference sequence). The CDR3 is 15 amino acids. V was shortened by 3 bases and J by 5 bases, with 14 bases between the two germline ends.

This clonotype was detected a few times. This chain joins TRBV7-2 and TRBJ1-1; a weak D match, TRBD1 (5 bases). With 7 bases removed from V and 4 bases from J, the gap between germline ends came to 13 bases. The germline gives CDR1 SGHTA, CDR2 FQGNSA. The CDR3 contains 13 residues. For the CDR3, the DNA is TGTGCCAGCACCAGGGCGGGGGGCACTGAAGCTTTCTTT. Its protein is CASTRAGGTEAFF.

V and J are TRBV9 and TRBJ2-3; D not resolved. The CDR3 spans 14 residues. The V end was cut by 3 bases, the J end by 2 bases, with 10 bases between. CDR1 and CDR2 (germline): SGDLS, YYNGEE. The CDR3, as DNA: TGTGCCAGCAGCGCCATAGCCAACACAGATACGCAGTATTTT. Translating gives CASSAIANTDTQYF.

V is TRBV6-5 and J is TRBJ1-1; D call uncertain. The germline CDR1 and CDR2 sequences are MNHEY and SVGAGI. V was clipped by 0 bases and J by 1 base, with 6 bases between them. CDR3 length: 14 residues. The CDR3, as DNA: TGTGCCAGCAGTTACTCGACAAGGAACACTGAAGCTTTCTTT. Protein: CASSYSTRNTEAFF.

This rearrangement joins TRBV5-6 to TRBJ1-6, with 9 nucleotides matching TRBD1. V lost 4 bases to trimming and J lost 10 bases; unmatched junction nucleotides: 6. The germline V gene has CDR1 SGHDT and CDR2 YYEEEE. The CDR3 consists of 14 residues. The CDR3 protein is CASSIRDRASPLHF. CDR3 sequence (DNA): TGTGCCAGCAGCATCCGGGACAGGGCCTCACCCCTCCACTTT.

V usage is TRBV2 and J usage is TRBJ1-2; D possibly corresponds to TRBD1 (5 bases). Looked up from germline, CDR1 is SNHLY and CDR2 is FYNNEI. The length of the CDR3 is 13 residues. V gave up 7 bases and J gave up 4 bases, with 13 bases separating them. CDR3 sequence (DNA): TGTGCCAGCACTGGGGGATTAGGCTATGGCTACACCTTC. It encodes CASTGGLGYGYTF.

This clonotype has just one count. The V call is TRBV20-1, the J call TRBJ2-1, with TRBD2 identical over 10 bases. Losses at the gene ends were 3 bases for V and 6 bases for J; bases not matched to a gene: 5. The CDR3 covers 14 residues. Germline loops: CDR1 DFQATT, CDR2 SNEGSKA (reference sequence). The CDR3 region is CSASLSGRGNEQFF. In DNA, the CDR3 is TGCAGTGCTAGTCTCAGCGGGAGGGGCAATGAGCAGTTCTTC.

The gene calls are TRBV11-2 and TRBJ2-7; 11 bases map to TRBD2. V lost 5 bases and J lost 2; bases outside the gene matches: 5. The CDR3 totals 15 residues. Per the germline V gene, CDR1 is SGHAT and CDR2 is FQNNGV. In nucleotides, the CDR3 is TGTGCCAGCAGCGTCGGGACTAGCGGACCCTACGAGCAGTACTTC. This gives the protein CASSVGTSGPYEQYF.

This clonotype was detected only once. The rearrangement uses TRBV9 and TRBJ2-7, with TRBD1 matching 10 bases. Germline V lookup: CDR1 SGDLS, CDR2 YYNGEE. Trimming removed 3 bases from V and 2 bases from J; junction bases left unmatched: 8. CDR3 size: 16 residues. CDR3 DNA: TGTGCCAGCAGCGCCCAGACCGGGACAGGGGCCTACGAGCAGTACTTC. It is translated as CASSAQTGTGAYEQYF. The variable domain in full, completed from reference TRBV9 and TRBJ2-7, reads DSGVTQTPKHLITATGQRVTLRCSPRSGDLSVYWYQQSLDQGLQFLIQYYNGEERAKGNILERFSAQQFPDLHSELNLSSLELGDSALYFCASSAQTGTGAYEQYFGPGTRLTVT.

In its sample, this clonotype was seen many times. The chain employs TRBV6-2 or TRBV6-3 and TRBJ1-6; possible D gene TRBD1, 5 bases. Germline V lookup: CDR1 MNHEY, CDR2 SVGEGT. Deletions cut 6 bases from V and 8 bases from J, with 14 bases between. The CDR3 contains 14 residues. The CDR3 sequence is CASSSGTWYSPLHF. The CDR3 nucleotides read TGTGCCAGCAGCTCCGGGACGTGGTATTCACCCCTCCACTTT.

This clonotype came up many times. This chain uses TRBV7-9 with TRBJ2-2; D is ambiguous. Trimming cost V 10 bases and J 2 bases, with 14 bases left between them. The CDR3 loop spans 14 amino acids. The V gene's germline CDR1 is SEHNR and CDR2 FQNEAQ (reference sequence). CDR3 residues: CAILLAANTGELFF. CDR3 DNA sequence: TGTGCCATCCTACTGGCCGCTAACACCGGGGAGCTGTTTTTT.

This chain uses TRBV7-2 with TRBJ1-1; no clear D. Germline CDR1 SGHTA, CDR2 FQGNSA. The CDR3 has 14 amino acids. Trimming pared 1 base from V and 11 bases from J, leaving 17 bases between. DNA for the CDR3: TGTGCCAGCAGCTTAGTACCGGGAGGAGGTACCGCTTTCTTT. This translates into CASSLVPGGGTAFF.

This sequence joins TRBV20-1 and TRBJ2-7; tentatively, D is TRBD1 or TRBD2 (6 bases each). Between the trimmed V and J ends, which lost 7 bases and 0 bases, there was a span of 16 bases. The CDR3 loop spans 14 amino acids. The germline V gene encodes CDR1 DFQATT and CDR2 SNEGSKA (reference sequence). CDR3 residues: CSGFGGASSYEQYF. The DNA of the CDR3 is TGCAGTGGATTCGGGGGCGCAAGCTCCTACGAGCAGTACTTC.

The chain links TRBV11-1 to TRBJ2-3; 14 bases map to TRBD2. CDR1 and CDR2 (germline): SGHAT, FQDESV (reference sequence). The CDR3 is 17 amino acids. V was clipped by 2 bases and J by 4 bases; unmatched bases: 5. The CDR3 is CASSLKGLAGGPDTQYF. In DNA, the CDR3 is TGTGCCAGCAGCTTAAAAGGACTAGCGGGGGGTCCAGATACGCAGTATTTT.

This clonotype occurred a few times. The genes are TRBV10-3 and TRBJ2-7; either TRBD1 or TRBD2 may fit D (5 bases each). Germline-derived CDR1 and CDR2 are ENHRY and SYGVKD. V lost 0 bases and J lost 3, with 12 bases in between. This CDR3 region has 15 residues. CDR3 sequence: CAISESGDPRYEQYF. DNA of the CDR3: TGTGCCATCAGTGAGTCGGGGGACCCCCGCTACGAGCAGTACTTC.

V usage is TRBV5-1 and J usage is TRBJ2-7; 7 bases line up with TRBD1. The CDR3 runs to 17 residues. CDR1 and CDR2 (germline): SGHRS, YFSETQ. The J segment lost 2 bases and the V segment lost 4 bases, leaving 15 bases of the junction unmatched. CDR3 region: CASSDTPDRSSTYEQYF. As DNA, the CDR3 is TGCGCCAGCAGCGATACCCCGGACAGGTCTTCCACCTACGAGCAGTACTTC.

A remark on this clonotype: One junction end does not reproduce the germline sequence, and a read error may be involved. The CDR3 loop is CASSPRPSAEAFF. The CDR3 coding sequence is TGTGCCAGCAGCCCCCGACCATCGGCTGAAGCTTTCTTT. The chain has TRBV4-1 and TRBJ1-1; D gene uncertain. CDR1 and CDR2 from the germline V gene are MGHRA and YSYEKL. The CDR3 contains 13 residues.

This clonotype was found many times. The chain combines TRBV5-4 with TRBJ2-3; D is possibly TRBD1 or TRBD2 (6 bases each). V was trimmed by 4 bases and J by 2 bases, leaving 11 bases between them. Looked up from germline, CDR1 is SGHNT and CDR2 is YYREEE (reference sequence). The CDR3 consists of 14 residues. The CDR3 spells CASSEGGDTDTQYF. In DNA, the CDR3 is TGTGCCAGCAGCGAGGGGGGAGACACAGATACGCAGTATTTT.

As concerns this clonotype: Because the CDR3 is missing its conserved closing phenylalanine or tryptophan, this is likely a read error. The limits of the CDR3 on the DNA are not certain, so only TCRdb's listed CDR3 is given. The CDR3 is CSARGFFT. The genes are TRBV20-1 and TRBJ1-5. The CDR3 has 8 residues if both end residues are counted. Germline loops: CDR1 DFQATT, CDR2 SNEGSKA (reference sequence).

Only one count was recorded for this clonotype. This chain links TRBV20-1 with TRBJ1-5; no firm D call. The CDR3 is 15 amino acids. Germline CDR1 DFQATT, CDR2 SNEGSKA (reference sequence). The V and J ends lost 0 bases and 0 bases respectively, with 9 bases between them. CDR3 amino acids: CSARDRWGSNQPQHF. For the CDR3, the DNA is TGCAGTGCTAGAGACAGGTGGGGTAGCAATCAGCCCCAGCATTTT.

For the CDR3, the DNA is TGTGCCAGCAGTTACAGTCTAACTGAAGCTTTCTTT. This translates into CASSYSLTEAFF. The chain is built from TRBV6-6 and TRBJ1-1; D is uncertain. Trimming pared 2 bases from V and 5 bases from J, leaving 6 bases between. The germline V gene has CDR1 MNHNY and CDR2 SVGAGI (reference sequence). The CDR3 runs 12 residues.

This clonotype was recorded many times. V usage is TRBV7-9 and J usage is TRBJ2-7; D call uncertain. V was shortened by 0 bases and J by 3 bases, with 6 bases between the two germline ends. Germline-derived CDR1 and CDR2 are SEHNR and FQNEAQ (reference sequence). This CDR3 contains 13 residues. The CDR3 region is CASSLAPGYEQYF. CDR3 DNA sequence: TGTGCCAGCAGCTTAGCGCCAGGCTACGAGCAGTACTTC. Drawing the rest from reference TRBV7-9 and TRBJ2-7, the complete variable domain is DTGVSQNPRHKITKRGQNVTFRCDPISEHNRLYWYRQTLGQGPEFLTYFQNEAQLEKSRLLSDRFSAERPKGSFSTLEIQRTEQGDSAMYLCASSLAPGYEQYFGPGTRLTVT.

V is TRBV7-9 and J is TRBJ1-4; D gene ambiguous. Per the germline V gene, CDR1 is SEHNR and CDR2 is FQNEAQ (reference sequence). The CDR3 length is 16 residues. Deletions cut 5 bases from V and 4 bases from J, with 17 bases between. The CDR3 here is CASSPLSTEINEKLFF. The CDR3 region has the DNA TGTGCCAGCAGCCCCCTCTCGACGGAGATTAATGAAAAACTGTTTTTT. Full variable domain (missing parts from reference TRBV7-9 and TRBJ1-4): DTGVSQNPRHKITKRGQNVTFRCDPISEHNRLYWYRQTLGQGPEFLTYFQNEAQLEKSRLLSDRFSAERPKGSFSTLEIQRTEQGDSAMYLCASSPLSTEINEKLFFGSGTQLSVL.

Comments on this clonotype: A much larger clone lies one base from this, so it may be a read error. This rearrangement joins TRBV6-2 or TRBV6-3 to TRBJ1-1; maybe TRBD1 (5 bases). The V gene lost 8 bases and the J gene lost 5 bases, with 18 bases spanning the gap. The CDR3 covers 14 residues. CDR1 MNHEY and CDR2 SVGEGT come from the germline V gene. Written as DNA, the CDR3 is TGTGCCAGCGAATCGCAGGGCCCGTGTACTGAAGCTTTCTTT. As protein: CASESQGPCTEAFF.

This clonotype was counted many times. The chain links TRBV7-9 to TRBJ1-1; D not certain. This CDR3 comprises 14 residues. V lost 5 bases to trimming and J lost 5 bases, with 15 bases between them. In germline, CDR1 is SEHNR, CDR2 FQNEAQ (reference sequence). The CDR3 reads CASSPPSGPTEAFF. CDR3 bases: TGTGCCAGCAGCCCCCCGTCCGGGCCGACTGAAGCTTTCTTT.

The chain joins TRBV5-8 to TRBJ2-5; no reliable D call. Between the trimmed V and J ends, which lost 1 base and 6 bases, there was a span of 1 base. This CDR3 comprises 10 residues. Germline loops: CDR1 SGHTS, CDR2 YDEGEE. CDR3: CASSLKTQYF. For the CDR3, the DNA is TGTGCCAGCAGCTTGAAGACCCAGTACTTC. Full variable domain (missing parts from reference TRBV5-8 and TRBJ2-5): EAGVTQSPTHLIKTRGQQATLRCSPISGHTSVYWYQQALGLGLQFLLWYDEGEERNRGNFPPRFSGRQFPNYSSELNVNALELEDSALYLCASSLKTQYFGPGTRLLVL.

The rearrangement links TRBV6-5 to TRBJ1-1; D is perhaps TRBD1 (6 bases). The CDR3 has 15 amino acids. Germline values: CDR1 MNHEY, CDR2 SVGAGI. V lost 5 bases and J 8 bases, leaving 21 bases between the germline ends. The CDR3 bases are TGTGCCAGCAGTGAATCCGGGACATCTCCGGGGGAAGCTTTCTTT. Residues: CASSESGTSPGEAFF.

This clonotype was seen repeatedly, ten times or more. The chain uses TRBV7-9 and TRBJ2-3; weak D call: TRBD2 (6 bases). This CDR3 has 15 residues. The germline V gene has CDR1 SEHNR and CDR2 FQNEAQ (reference sequence). Trimming took off 5 bases at V and 0 bases at J, with 12 bases between the two ends. For the CDR3, the DNA is TGTGCCAGCAGCCCTCAGGAGGGGAGCACAGATACGCAGTATTTT. As protein: CASSPQEGSTDTQYF.

The sample holds many counts of this clonotype. This sequence joins TRBV5-6 and TRBJ2-7; 7 positions agree with TRBD1. J lost 2 bases, V lost 1 base, and 9 bases had no gene match. This CDR3 has 16 residues. In germline, CDR1 is SGHDT, CDR2 YYEEEE. The CDR3 sequence: CASSLYSGQAAYEQYF. For the CDR3, the DNA is TGTGCCAGCAGCTTGTATTCTGGACAGGCAGCCTACGAGCAGTACTTC.

This clonotype was seen ten or more times. V and J are TRBV11-2 and TRBJ2-3; D may be TRBD2 (6 bases). The CDR3 extends over 15 amino acids. The V gene's germline CDR1 is SGHAT and CDR2 FQNNGV. V shed 3 bases and J shed 1 base, with 11 bases lying between them. The CDR3 reads CASSFGASGTDTQYF. The DNA of the CDR3 is TGTGCCAGCAGCTTTGGCGCTAGCGGCACAGATACGCAGTATTTT. The whole variable domain, filled in from reference TRBV11-2 and TRBJ2-3, reads EAGVAQSPRYKIIEKRQSVAFWCNPISGHATLYWYQQILGQGPKLLIQFQNNGVVDDSQLPKDRFSAERLKGVDSTLKIQPAKLEDSAVYLCASSFGASGTDTQYFGPGTRLTVL.

This clonotype has at least ten counts. V is TRBV19 and J is TRBJ2-3; 12 positions match TRBD1. The CDR3 is 15 residues long. Germline V lookup: CDR1 LNHDA, CDR2 SQIVND (reference sequence). V was clipped by 8 bases and J by 7 bases; unmatched bases: 10. The CDR3 here is CASEAPGQGAYTQYF. CDR3 DNA sequence: TGTGCCAGTGAGGCACCGGGACAGGGGGCATATACGCAGTATTTT.

On this clonotype itself: A clone one base away is much larger, so this may be a read error. The chain employs TRBV4-1 and TRBJ1-5; 11 bases match TRBD1. This CDR3 spans 17 amino acids. Unmatched junction bases numbered 8, after V lost 1 base and J lost 6 bases. Germline V gene data show CDR1 as MGHRA and CDR2 as YSYEKL. The CDR3 here is CASSQAPGTGGSQPQHF. The CDR3 nucleotides are TGCGCCAGCAGCCAAGCCCCAGGGACAGGGGGTAGTCAGCCCCAGCATTTT.